This T cell receptor (beta chain) was recorded in a study of spatial heterogeneity in lung cancer. About the study: A consistent excess of beta-chain over alpha-chain sequences was detected. Findings and limits, study-wide: Among blood samples, ubiquitous expanded tumor TCRs appeared more at resection than at follow-up.

The V gene's germline CDR1 is MNHEY and CDR2 SVGAGI. Trimming took off 0 bases at V and 6 bases at J, with 8 bases between the two ends. The CDR3 extends over 13 amino acids. This clonotype has at least ten counts. Its antigen is still unknown. Time point described: sample taken at primary tumor resection. The study tagged each TCR cDNA molecule with a unique molecular identifier. TCRdb ran MiXCR on the 5' RACE reads and lists one entry per CDR3 protein. The sample has about 61,000 distinct CDR3 sequences, under 7.5% seen once. The chain employs TRBV6-5 and TRBJ1-1; D unresolved. The sample consisted of PBMCs, taken at surgery. The origin of this receptor is a female donor with early-stage non-small cell lung cancer. DNA of the CDR3: TGTGCCAGCAGTTACTCGATTGAAGCTGAAGCTTTCTTT. It yields the protein CASSYSIEAEAFF.